This TCR beta chain was found in a study of T cells in localized non-small cell lung cancer. In this sample, this clone turned up once. V lost 2 bases and J 2 bases, leaving 9 bases between the germline ends. The CDR3 sequence is 14 residues long. The germline gives CDR1 MNHEY, CDR2 SVGAGI. Sequencing was performed with immunoSEQ multiplex PCR; in TCRdb, only in-frame clones are kept and a portion is missing. The sample consists of tens of thousands of clones, 70% to 90% of them appearing once. Sequencing used PBMCs, obtained before any cancer treatment. This sequence joins TRBV6-5 and TRBJ2-5, with D perhaps TRBD1 (5 bases). The clonotype originates from a man aged 40-75 years with stage II lung adenocarcinoma. CDR3: CASSYGTGQETQYF. CDR3 nucleotide sequence: TGTGCCAGCAGTTACGGAACAGGACAAGAGACCCAGTACTTC.